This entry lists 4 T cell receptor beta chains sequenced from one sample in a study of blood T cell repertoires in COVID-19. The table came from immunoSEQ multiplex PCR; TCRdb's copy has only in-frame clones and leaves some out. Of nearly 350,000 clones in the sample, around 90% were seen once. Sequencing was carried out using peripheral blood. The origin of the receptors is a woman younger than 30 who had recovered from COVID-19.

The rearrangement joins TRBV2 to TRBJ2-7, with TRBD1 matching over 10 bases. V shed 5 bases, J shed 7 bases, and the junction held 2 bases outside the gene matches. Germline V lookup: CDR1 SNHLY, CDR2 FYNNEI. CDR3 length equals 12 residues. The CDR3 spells CASSRDRGEQYV. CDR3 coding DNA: TGTGCCAGCAGTCGGGACAGGGGAGAGCAGTACGTC.

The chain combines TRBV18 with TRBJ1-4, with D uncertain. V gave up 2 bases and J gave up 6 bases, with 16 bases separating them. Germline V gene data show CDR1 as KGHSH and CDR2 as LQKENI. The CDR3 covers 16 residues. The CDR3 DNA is TGTGCCAGCTCACCAGAGAATTCGAAGCATTATGAAAAACTGTTTTTT. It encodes CASSPENSKHYEKLFF.

CDR3 region: CSASTAGGSSETQYF. CDR3 coding DNA: TGCAGTGCTAGTACCGCGGGAGGCTCAAGTGAGACCCAGTACTTC. The chain is built from TRBV20-1 and TRBJ2-5; 8 nucleotides align to TRBD2. J was trimmed by 5 bases and V by 3 bases; bases with no gene match: 11. Germline values: CDR1 DFQATT, CDR2 SNEGSKA (reference sequence). This CDR3 is built from 15 residues.

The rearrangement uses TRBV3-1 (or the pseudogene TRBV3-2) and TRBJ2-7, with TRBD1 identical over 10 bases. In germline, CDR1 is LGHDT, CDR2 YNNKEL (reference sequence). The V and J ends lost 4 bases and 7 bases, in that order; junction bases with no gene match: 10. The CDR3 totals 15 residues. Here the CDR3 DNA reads TGTGCCAGCAGCCTACCGAGACAGGGGGCGCGGGAGCAGTACGTC. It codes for CASSLPRQGAREQYV.